The 11 T cell receptor beta chains given below trace back to one sample, sequenced in a study of control samples from healthy donors and cancer patients. Using immunoSEQ multiplex PCR, the repertoire was profiled, and TCRdb retains in-frame clones only, with some absent. The sample yields roughly 100,000 clones, 86% seen once. Sequenced material: blood. The receptors shown here come from a woman in her forties or fifties in good health.

The chain joins TRBV7-2 to TRBJ2-3, with TRBD2 as a possible D gene (5 bases). Deletions cut 2 bases from V and 2 bases from J, with 11 bases between. The CDR3 is made up of 15 amino acids. Germline V gene data show CDR1 as SGHTA and CDR2 as FQGNSA. CDR3 DNA: TGTGCCAGCAGCTTACCGAGCGGACTCACAGATACGCAGTATTTT. It specifies CASSLPSGLTDTQYF.

The rearrangement uses TRBV6-6 and TRBJ1-5, with D unclear. The CDR3 runs 15 residues. Germline V gene lookup returns CDR1 MNHNY and CDR2 SVGAGI (reference sequence). V gave up 6 bases and J gave up 0 bases, with 12 bases separating them. The CDR3 reads CASSPWSNSNQPQHF. In nucleotides, the CDR3 is TGTGCCAGCAGCCCATGGAGCAATAGCAATCAGCCCCAGCATTTT.

The chain employs TRBV19 and TRBJ1-5; 8 bases map to TRBD1. Germline assignment: CDR1 LNHDA and CDR2 SQIVND (reference sequence). Trimming took 5 bases from V and 6 from J; bases not matched to a gene: 12. This CDR3 contains 16 residues. Here the CDR3 reads CASSPRQGAQGQPQHF. As DNA, the CDR3 is TGTGCCAGTAGTCCAAGGCAGGGGGCGCAGGGTCAGCCCCAGCATTTT.

This chain joins TRBV2 and TRBJ2-7; D may be TRBD1 (6 bases). The germline V and J ends were trimmed by 2 bases and 6 bases, with 14 bases remaining between them. The germline gives CDR1 SNHLY, CDR2 FYNNEI. The CDR3 length is 14 residues. The CDR3 loop reads CASSENRRGGEQYF. In DNA, the CDR3 is TGTGCCAGCAGTGAAAACCGGCGAGGGGGCGAGCAGTACTTC.

The rearrangement joins TRBV28 to TRBJ1-5; D possibly corresponds to TRBD1 (6 bases). This CDR3 has 17 residues. Per the germline V gene, CDR1 is MDHEN and CDR2 is SYDVKM. V lost 5 bases to trimming and J lost 0 bases, with 17 bases between them. CDR3 nucleotides: TGTGCCAGCAGTCCGTCAGGGGCAGAATATAGCAATCAGCCCCAGCATTTT. Protein product: CASSPSGAEYSNQPQHF.

This clone turned up a few times. This chain uses TRBV25-1 with TRBJ2-7; the D gene could be TRBD1 or TRBD2 (5 bases each). V gave up 3 bases and J gave up 1 base, with 10 bases separating them. Germline V gene data show CDR1 as MGHDK and CDR2 as SYGVNS. CDR3 length equals 14 residues. For the CDR3, the DNA is TGTGCCAGCAGTGATGACAGCGGATCCTACGAGCAGTACTTC. This encodes CASSDDSGSYEQYF.

This clone was observed a single time. V usage is TRBV6-5 and J usage is TRBJ1-2, with 7 bases that match TRBD1. Trimming took 2 bases from V and 4 from J; bases not matched to a gene: 1. CDR1 and CDR2 from the germline V gene are MNHEY and SVGAGI. The CDR3 loop spans 13 amino acids. In DNA form, the CDR3 reads TGTGCCAGCAGTTACCGGACAGGCTATGGCTACACCTTC. Translating it yields CASSYRTGYGYTF.

The sample holds one count of this clone. In nucleotides, the CDR3 is TGTGCCAGCAGCCCGACAGCCGGCTCTGGAAACACCATATATTTT. Its translation is CASSPTAGSGNTIYF. This rearrangement joins TRBV13 to TRBJ1-3; D may be TRBD1 (5 bases). The CDR3 extends over 15 amino acids. V was shortened by 5 bases and J by 0 bases, with 11 bases between the two germline ends. CDR1 and CDR2 (germline): PRHDT, FYEKMQ (reference sequence).

The V and J genes are TRBV3-1 (or the pseudogene TRBV3-2) and TRBJ1-4; a weak D match, TRBD1 (5 bases). Germline assignment: CDR1 LGHDT and CDR2 YNNKEL (reference sequence). This CDR3 region has 17 residues. V lost 2 bases and J 8 bases, leaving 21 bases between the germline ends. The CDR3 spells CASSQWGGAREDEKLFF. The CDR3 coding sequence is TGTGCCAGCAGCCAATGGGGAGGGGCCCGGGAGGACGAAAAACTGTTTTTT.

This sequence joins TRBV6-6 and TRBJ1-4; D gene uncertain. Trimming removed 6 bases at V and 0 bases at J, with 11 bases between. Germline CDR1 and CDR2: MNHNY and SVGAGI (reference sequence). This CDR3 contains 15 residues. CDR3 loop: CASRPNTATNEKLFF. In DNA form, the CDR3 reads TGTGCCAGCAGGCCTAACACTGCAACTAATGAAAAACTGTTTTTT.

The CDR3 sequence is CASSSHTDRGYTF. In DNA, the CDR3 is TGTGCCAGCAGTTCCCACACGGATCGAGGCTACACCTTC. This chain uses TRBV6-5 with TRBJ1-2; D not certain. Germline CDR1 reads MNHEY; CDR2 reads SVGAGI. The CDR3 is made up of 13 amino acids. Trimming left V 4 bases short and J 8 bases short, with 14 bases between.